This T cell receptor beta chain was identified during a study of blood T cell repertoires in COVID-19. Study information: Sites in the United States, Italy and Spain provided acute and convalescent COVID-19 samples.

This CDR3 is built from 18 residues. V trimming: 5 bases; J trimming: 0 bases; junction bases outside the gene matches: 9. Germline assignment: CDR1 MNHNY and CDR2 SVGAGI (reference sequence). Here immunoSEQ multiplex PCR was the method, and the copy in TCRdb shows in-frame clones only, minus some. This sample has fewer than 350,000 clones, with about 83% found just once. The chain combines TRBV6-6 with TRBJ2-6; 8 bases line up with TRBD1. The sequencing input was PBMCs or T cells enriched from blood (not recorded which). The sequence was obtained from a woman between 35 and 50 years old who had recovered from COVID-19. The CDR3 spells CASSPTGTGISGANVLTF. CDR3 nucleotides: TGTGCCAGCAGTCCAACCGGGACAGGTATCTCTGGGGCCAACGTCCTGACTTTC.